These T cell receptor beta chains were read from a single sample in a study of cytomegalovirus exposure and HLA in healthy donors. Assay used: immunoSEQ multiplex PCR; TCRdb lists only in-frame clones, some missing. In all, the sample yields approximately 150,000 clones. The sequenced sample was PBMCs. These receptor sequences come from a male donor in good health and CMV-seronegative. Both conserved end residues are part of each CDR3. D genes are given only for firm matches.

V gene: TRBV30; J gene: TRBJ2-7; CDR3 length: 10; D gene: .; CDR3 DNA: TGTGCCTGGGGGGCGGACGAGCAGTACTTC; CDR3 protein: CAWGADEQYF
V gene: TRBV7-9; J gene: TRBJ2-7; CDR3 length: 14; D gene: TRBD1; CDR3 DNA: TGTGCCAGCAGCTTGGTGGGACAGGGGATCGGGCAGTACTTC; CDR3 protein: CASSLVGQGIGQYF
V gene: TRBV9; J gene: TRBJ1-1; CDR3 length: 14; D gene: .; CDR3 DNA: TGTGCCAGCAGCGTTGCCGGGTCGGACACTGAAGCTTTCTTT; CDR3 protein: CASSVAGSDTEAFF
V gene: TRBV19; J gene: TRBJ2-4; CDR3 length: 16; D gene: TRBD2; CDR3 DNA: TGTGCCAGTAGTATGGTAGCGGGGGGCGTCAAAAACATTCAGTACTTC; CDR3 protein: CASSMVAGGVKNIQYF
V gene: TRBV9; J gene: TRBJ2-3; CDR3 length: 15; D gene: TRBD2; CDR3 DNA: TGTGCCAGCAGCGTAGAGGGACTAGCCTCTGGGACGCAGTATTTT; CDR3 protein: CASSVEGLASGTQYF
V gene: TRBV6-1; J gene: TRBJ1-5; CDR3 length: 14; D gene: .; CDR3 DNA: TGTGCCAGCACGGAGGGGTGGAGCAATCAGCCCCAGCATTTT; CDR3 protein: CASTEGWSNQPQHF
V gene: TRBV30; J gene: TRBJ1-1; CDR3 length: 16; D gene: TRBD1; CDR3 DNA: TGTGCCTGGAGTGCGGGACAGTTTATATTCAACACTGAAGCTTTCTTT; CDR3 protein: CAWSAGQFIFNTEAFF
V gene: TRBV27; J gene: TRBJ1-4; CDR3 length: 13; D gene: TRBD1; CDR3 DNA: TGTGCCAGCAGTTCCAACAGGGGGCCAAAACTGTTTTTT; CDR3 protein: CASSSNRGPKLFF
V gene: TRBV28; J gene: TRBJ1-5; CDR3 length: 15; D gene: .; CDR3 DNA: TGTGCCAGCAGTCCCCAGGGGATCAGCAATCAGCCCCAGCATTTT; CDR3 protein: CASSPQGISNQPQHF
V gene: TRBV2; J gene: TRBJ1-1; CDR3 length: 13; D gene: .; CDR3 DNA: TGTGCCAGCAGTGGTTACATGAACACTGAAGCTTTCTTT; CDR3 protein: CASSGYMNTEAFF
V gene: TRBV30; J gene: TRBJ1-4; CDR3 length: 13; D gene: .; CDR3 DNA: TGTGCCTGGACGGTCACAACTAATGAAAAACTGTTTTTT; CDR3 protein: CAWTVTTNEKLFF
V gene: TRBV15; J gene: TRBJ1-1; CDR3 length: 15; D gene: TRBD1; CDR3 DNA: TGTGCCACCAGCAGAGGGACAGGGCTTACCACTGAAGCTTTCTTT; CDR3 protein: CATSRGTGLTTEAFF
V gene: TRBV28; J gene: TRBJ1-6; CDR3 length: 11; D gene: .; CDR3 DNA: TGTGCCAGCAGACTCCGGGATAGCCTCCACTTT; CDR3 protein: CASRLRDSLHF
V gene: TRBV19; J gene: TRBJ1-2; CDR3 length: 16; D gene: TRBD1; CDR3 DNA: TGTGCCAGCTCAGCCTACTCGGGACAGGGGGGAGATGGCTACACCTTC; CDR3 protein: CASSAYSGQGGDGYTF
V gene: TRBV7-8; J gene: TRBJ2-5; CDR3 length: 16; D gene: TRBD2; CDR3 DNA: TGTGCCAGCAGCGCGGGGGTGCGGGAGGGCCGAGAGACCCAGTACTTC; CDR3 protein: CASSAGVREGRETQYF
V gene: TRBV19; J gene: TRBJ2-5; CDR3 length: 16; D gene: .; CDR3 DNA: TGTGCCAGTAGTATGGGGGGTGCGGGAACAAGAGAGACCCAGTACTTC; CDR3 protein: CASSMGGAGTRETQYF
V gene: TRBV4-1; J gene: TRBJ2-5; CDR3 length: 16; D gene: .; CDR3 DNA: TGCGCCAGCAGCCAAGATCCCCCAGGGAGCGGGGAGACCCAGTACTTC; CDR3 protein: CASSQDPPGSGETQYF
V gene: TRBV7-6; J gene: TRBJ2-1; CDR3 length: 18; D gene: TRBD2; CDR3 DNA: TGTGCCAGCAGCTTAGCAGCGGGAGACCGGAGCTCCGACAATGAGCAGTTCTTC; CDR3 protein: CASSLAAGDRSSDNEQFF
V gene: TRBV9; J gene: TRBJ2-1; CDR3 length: 15; D gene: .; CDR3 DNA: TGTGCCAGCAGCGTGCAGGGGAGCTCCTACAATGAGCAGTTCTTC; CDR3 protein: CASSVQGSSYNEQFF
V gene: TRBV15; J gene: TRBJ2-3; CDR3 length: 15; D gene: .; CDR3 DNA: TGTGCCACCAGCAGAGTGCGGGACGGCACAGATACGCAGTATTTT; CDR3 protein: CATSRVRDGTDTQYF
V gene: TRBV7-9; J gene: TRBJ1-4; CDR3 length: 14; D gene: TRBD1; CDR3 DNA: TGTGCCAGCAGCTCCGGGACAGTAAATGAAAAACTGTTTTTT; CDR3 protein: CASSSGTVNEKLFF
V gene: TRBV5-1; J gene: TRBJ1-1; CDR3 length: 13; D gene: .; CDR3 DNA: TGCGCCAGCAGCTTGGCCGAGGGCCCTGAAGCTTTCTTT; CDR3 protein: CASSLAEGPEAFF
V gene: TRBV4-3; J gene: TRBJ2-1; CDR3 length: 15; D gene: .; CDR3 DNA: TGCGCCAGCAGCCAAGGGGCGGGGGCATACAATGAGCAGTTCTTC; CDR3 protein: CASSQGAGAYNEQFF
V gene: TRBV7-6; J gene: TRBJ2-1; CDR3 length: 20; D gene: .; CDR3 DNA: TGTGCCAGCAGCTTAGCGGAGATAACGGGGAGTAAGAGCTCCTACAATGAGCAGTTCTTC; CDR3 protein: CASSLAEITGSKSSYNEQFF